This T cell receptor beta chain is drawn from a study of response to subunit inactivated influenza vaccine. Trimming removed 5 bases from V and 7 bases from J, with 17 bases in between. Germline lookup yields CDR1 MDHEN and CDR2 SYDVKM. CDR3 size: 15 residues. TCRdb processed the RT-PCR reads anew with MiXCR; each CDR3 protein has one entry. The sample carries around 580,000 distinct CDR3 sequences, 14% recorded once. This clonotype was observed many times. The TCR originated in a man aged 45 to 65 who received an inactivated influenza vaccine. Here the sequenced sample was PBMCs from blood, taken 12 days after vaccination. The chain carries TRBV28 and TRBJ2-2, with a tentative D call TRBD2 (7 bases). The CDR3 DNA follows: TGTGCCAGCAGTCTCGCGGGGGCCCTATTCGGGGAGCTGTTTTTT. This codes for CASSLAGALFGELFF.